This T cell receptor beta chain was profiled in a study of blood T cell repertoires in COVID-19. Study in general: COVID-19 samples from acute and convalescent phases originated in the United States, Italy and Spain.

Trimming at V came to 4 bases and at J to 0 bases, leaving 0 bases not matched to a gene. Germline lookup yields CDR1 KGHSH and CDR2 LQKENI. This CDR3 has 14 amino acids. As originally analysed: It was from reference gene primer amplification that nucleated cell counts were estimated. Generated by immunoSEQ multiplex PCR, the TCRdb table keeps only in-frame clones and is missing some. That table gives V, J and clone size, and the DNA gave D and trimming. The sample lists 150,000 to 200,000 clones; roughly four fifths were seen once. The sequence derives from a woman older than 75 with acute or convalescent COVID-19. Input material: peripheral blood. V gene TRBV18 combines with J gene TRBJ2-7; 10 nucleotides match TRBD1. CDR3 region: CASSRQGASYEQYF. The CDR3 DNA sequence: TGTGCCAGCTCACGACAGGGGGCCTCCTACGAGCAGTACTTC.